This TCR beta chain was identified in a study of CD8+ T cells in alopecia areata. Across the whole study: Treated patients received oral tofacitinib, 5 to 10 mg twice daily. Study results and caveats: Tofacitinib significantly lowered scalp clonality and expanded CD8+ clones among the top 100.

Treatment of the sample: oral pan-JAK inhibitor, 5-10 mg twice daily. As for this clone: Its target is unknown.

Germline V lookup: CDR1 SGHNT, CDR2 YYREEE (reference sequence). Unmatched junction bases numbered 2, after V lost 4 bases and J lost 1 base. CDR3 length: 13 residues. Sequencing templates came from extracted RNA that was reverse transcribed into cDNA. Sequencing was performed with immunoSEQ multiplex PCR; in TCRdb, only in-frame clones are kept and a portion is missing. The data hold 90,000 to 120,000 clones, with 84% observed a single time. Sequences were derived from CD8+ T cells sorted from blood, sampled at week 24, from a patient treated with tofacitinib. The chain joins TRBV5-4 to TRBJ2-7, with 7 positions matching TRBD1. The receptor comes from a human donor with alopecia areata. The CDR3 nucleotides are TGTGCCAGCAGCGGGGACAGTTCCTACGAGCAGTACTTC. Residues: CASSGDSSYEQYF.